This TCR beta chain was recorded in a study of blood T cell repertoires in COVID-19. Individuals aged about 18 to 95 years were recruited from around 22 US areas. The J segment lost 5 bases and the V segment lost 5 bases, leaving 7 bases of the junction unmatched. This CDR3 has 14 residues. CDR1 SGHAT and CDR2 FQNNGV come from the germline V gene. The method was immunoSEQ multiplex PCR; TCRdb's version includes in-frame clones alone and lacks a portion of them. Of approximately 250,000 clones listed, approximately 86% are singletons. The source material was PBMCs or T cells enriched from blood (not recorded which). V is TRBV11-2 and J is TRBJ1-1; 8 nucleotides align to TRBD1. The receptor was derived from a woman aged 25-40 years who had recovered from COVID-19. CDR3 loop: CASSLPWDRTEAFF. The DNA of the CDR3 is TGTGCCAGCAGCCTACCCTGGGACAGGACTGAAGCTTTCTTT.